The 21 T cell receptor beta chains in this list originate from one sample, sequenced in a study of beta chain features in type 1 diabetes. Study-wide findings and caveats: Significant though moderate, a shortening of TCRB CDR3s appeared in all four CD4+ subsets of Type 1 diabetes patients.

Every bit of the isolated RNA underwent reverse transcription, so sequencing read expressed TCRB transcripts. Using immunoSEQ multiplex PCR, the repertoire was profiled, and TCRdb retains in-frame clones only, with some absent. The table has about 650,000 clones, about an eighth seen once; the top ten hold over 0.1%. These receptors have no identified antigens. Material: naive CD4+ T cells from blood. The receptors originated from a man aged 30 to 39 with type 1 diabetes.

This clone occurred a few times. This sample also contains other DNA sequences that code for the same CDR3. The chain employs TRBV30 and TRBJ2-5; D assignment may be TRBD1 or TRBD2 (5 bases each). Trimming removed 0 bases at V and 2 bases at J, with 10 bases between. The CDR3 covers 14 residues. CDR1 is GTSNPN and CDR2 is SVGIG in the germline V gene (reference sequence). In DNA form, the CDR3 reads TGTGCCTGGAGTGTAGGTGGGGGTCAAGAGACCCAGTACTTC. Translation: CAWSVGGGQETQYF.

In the case of this clone: The sample contains more than one DNA sequence encoding this CDR3. The CDR3 protein is CASSLASYGYTF. CDR3 sequence (DNA): TGTGCCAGCAGTTTAGCCAGCTATGGCTACACCTTC. The chain has TRBV28 and TRBJ1-2; no firm D call. Looked up from germline, CDR1 is MDHEN and CDR2 is SYDVKM. Trimming left V 2 bases short and J 4 bases short, with 5 bases between. The CDR3 contains 12 residues.

This clone occurred a few times. This chain connects TRBV4-3 to TRBJ1-5, with 12 bases identical to TRBD1. Trimming took 2 bases from V and 7 from J; bases not matched to a gene: 3. Germline V CDR1 and CDR2: LGHNA, YSLEER. This CDR3 is built from 15 residues. The chain's CDR3 is CASSQSGTGGQPQHF. The DNA of the CDR3 is TGCGCCAGCAGCCAATCCGGGACAGGGGGCCAGCCCCAGCATTTT.

This chain connects TRBV19 to TRBJ2-1; no definite D call. V lost 4 bases to trimming and J lost 4 bases, with 14 bases between them. This CDR3 comprises 15 residues. CDR1 LNHDA and CDR2 SQIVND come from the germline V gene (reference sequence). CDR3 sequence: CASSSTRVHYNEQFF. The CDR3 bases are TGTGCCAGTAGTAGTACAAGGGTTCATTACAATGAGCAGTTCTTC. The entire variable domain, with the rest obtained from reference TRBV19 and TRBJ2-1, is as follows: DGGITQSPKYLFRKEGQNVTLSCEQNLNHDAMYWYRQDPGQGLRLIYYSQIVNDFQKGDIAEGYSVSREKKESFPLTVTSAQKNPTAFYLCASSSTRVHYNEQFFGPGTRLTVL.

Many counts were recorded for this clone. The chain's CDR3 is CASSQESAPIAEAFF. In DNA, the CDR3 is TGCGCCAGCAGCCAAGAGTCAGCTCCTATCGCTGAAGCTTTCTTT. J is TRBJ1-1 and V is TRBV4-3; the D is unclear. V was cut by 0 bases and J by 6 bases, with 14 bases left in between. The germline gives CDR1 LGHNA, CDR2 YSLEER. This CDR3 has 15 amino acids.

There are a few counts of this clone. CDR3 DNA sequence: TGCAGCGTGGGTCCGGACCCAGAGACCCAGTACTTC. The encoded protein is CSVGPDPETQYF. This chain connects TRBV29-1 to TRBJ2-5, with unresolved D. CDR3 size: 12 residues. V lost 6 bases to trimming and J lost 4 bases, with 12 bases between them. Germline CDR1 SQVTM, CDR2 ANQGSEA.

The chain is built from TRBV7-9 and TRBJ2-7, with 7 bases lining up with TRBD1. Trimming took 5 bases from V and 2 from J; bases not matched to a gene: 9. The CDR3 consists of 15 residues. Per the germline V gene, CDR1 is SEHNR and CDR2 is FQNEAQ (reference sequence). The CDR3 loop is CASSRLGQVTYEQYF. The CDR3 coding sequence is TGTGCCAGCAGCCGCCTCGGACAGGTTACCTACGAGCAGTACTTC.

This clone came up a few times. V is TRBV5-4 and J is TRBJ1-1; a weak D match, TRBD1 (5 bases). This CDR3 is built from 16 residues. The germline V gene encodes CDR1 SGHNT and CDR2 YYREEE (reference sequence). The germline V and J ends were trimmed by 3 bases and 0 bases, with 15 bases remaining between them. The chain's CDR3 is CASSSRGGTVNTEAFF. The DNA for the CDR3 is TGTGCCAGCAGCTCCCGCGGGGGGACGGTGAACACTGAAGCTTTCTTT.

The chain links TRBV4-3 to TRBJ1-5; 7 bases fit TRBD1. Germline CDR1 reads LGHNA; CDR2 reads YSLEER. This CDR3 spans 15 amino acids. J lost 9 bases, V lost 0 bases, and 8 bases had no gene match. The CDR3 is CASSQDTGARWPQHF. In DNA, the CDR3 is TGCGCCAGCAGCCAAGACACAGGGGCCAGATGGCCCCAGCATTTT.

This clone was detected only a few times. This chain joins TRBV5-1 and TRBJ1-4; a weak D match, TRBD1 (5 bases). Trimming took off 0 bases at V and 7 bases at J, with 13 bases between the two ends. Germline V gives CDR1 SGHRS, CDR2 YFSETQ. The CDR3 is 15 amino acids. CDR3 DNA: TGCGCCAGCAGCTTGGCCAGTGGCAGGGTTGAAAAACTGTTTTTT. Translated: CASSLASGRVEKLFF.

This clone was picked up a small number of times. This chain links TRBV28 with TRBJ1-1; weak D call: TRBD1 (6 bases). The germline V and J ends were trimmed by 6 bases and 8 bases, with 19 bases remaining between them. Germline V gene data show CDR1 as MDHEN and CDR2 as SYDVKM. This CDR3 is built from 14 residues. CDR3 residues: CASSSTGSSAEAFF. The CDR3 coding sequence is TGTGCCAGCAGCTCCACAGGGTCTAGCGCAGAAGCTTTCTTT.

The CDR3 loop reads CASSYHTGNYEQYF. The CDR3 DNA follows: TGTGCCAGCAGTTACCATACCGGGAATTACGAGCAGTACTTC. The chain uses TRBV6-6 and TRBJ2-7, with D perhaps matching TRBD2 (5 bases). There are 14 residues in the CDR3. The V and J ends lost 2 bases and 4 bases respectively, with 12 bases between them. CDR1 MNHNY and CDR2 SVGAGI come from the germline V gene (reference sequence).

Note on this clone: This sample includes further DNA sequences coding for the same CDR3. This chain uses TRBV18 with TRBJ2-7; 7 bases line up with TRBD1. This CDR3 is 14 amino acids long. V trimming: 3 bases; J trimming: 1 base; junction bases outside the gene matches: 3. Germline CDR1 and CDR2: KGHSH and LQKENI. The CDR3 is CASSPRDRSYEQYF. CDR3 DNA sequence: TGTGCCAGCTCACCTAGGGACAGATCCTACGAGCAGTACTTC.

The V call is TRBV19, the J call TRBJ1-2; D is possibly TRBD1 (6 bases). The length of the CDR3 is 14 residues. Germline loops: CDR1 LNHDA, CDR2 SQIVND (reference sequence). V gave up 0 bases and J gave up 4 bases, with 9 bases separating them. The DNA of the CDR3 is TGTGCCAGTAGTATAGATCCGGACAGCTATGGCTACACCTTC. Translating it yields CASSIDPDSYGYTF.

CDR3: CASSPRSSANEQFF. The CDR3 bases are TGTGCCAGCTCACCACGTTCAAGCGCGAATGAGCAGTTCTTC. This rearrangement joins TRBV18 to TRBJ2-1, with D hard to call. The germline V gene has CDR1 KGHSH and CDR2 LQKENI. V was cut by 1 base and J by 7 bases, with 11 bases left in between. The CDR3 runs to 14 residues.

The chain employs TRBV11-2 and TRBJ2-1; no definite D call. This CDR3 region has 12 residues. V lost 1 base to trimming and J lost 8 bases, with 6 bases between them. Germline-derived CDR1 and CDR2 are SGHAT and FQNNGV. CDR3 in DNA: TGTGCCAGCAGCTTAGTTTTCCATGAGCAGTTCTTC. Amino acids: CASSLVFHEQFF.

This clone was detected only a few times. This rearrangement joins TRBV5-1 to TRBJ1-2, with a tentative D call TRBD1 (6 bases). V lost 0 bases, J lost 8 bases, and 11 bases lay in between. This CDR3 is built from 13 residues. Per the germline V gene, CDR1 is SGHRS and CDR2 is YFSETQ. CDR3 in amino acids: CASSLDRVGGYTF. The CDR3 DNA reads TGCGCCAGCAGCTTGGACAGGGTTGGGGGCTACACCTTC.

This clone showed up just a few times. This chain uses TRBV6-5 with TRBJ2-5, with D tentatively TRBD2 (6 bases). The germline V and J ends were trimmed by 6 bases and 2 bases, with 16 bases remaining between them. The CDR3 has 15 amino acids. Looked up from germline, CDR1 is MNHEY and CDR2 is SVGAGI. The CDR3 loop reads CASSPGLLFQETQYF. Here the CDR3 DNA reads TGTGCCAGCAGCCCGGGACTCCTTTTTCAAGAGACCCAGTACTTC.

This clone was seen a few times. The chain carries TRBV2 and TRBJ2-5; possibly TRBD1 or TRBD2 for D (5 bases each). The V gene lost 6 bases and the J gene lost 2 bases, with 16 bases spanning the gap. This CDR3 is 15 amino acids long. Germline CDR1 SNHLY, CDR2 FYNNEI. The CDR3 protein is CASRTPGREQETQYF. CDR3 in DNA: TGTGCCAGCAGGACTCCGGGACGCGAGCAAGAGACCCAGTACTTC.

This clone was picked up a small number of times. V usage is TRBV5-6 and J usage is TRBJ1-6; TRBD1 aligns across 8 bases. From germline, CDR1 is SGHDT and CDR2 YYEEEE. With 0 bases clipped from V and 8 bases from J, the junction kept 1 base outside the gene matches. This CDR3 has 14 residues. The CDR3 nucleotides are TGTGCCAGCAGCTTGGGGACAGGGCATTCACCCCTCCACTTT. Translating gives CASSLGTGHSPLHF.

This clone was observed a handful of times. This chain joins TRBV5-4 and TRBJ2-3, with TRBD1 as a possible D gene (6 bases). The CDR3 totals 17 residues. Germline V gene data show CDR1 as SGHNT and CDR2 as YYREEE (reference sequence). V was cut by 4 bases and J by 0 bases, with 18 bases left in between. The CDR3 spells CASSGAQGPASTDTQYF. CDR3 nucleotides: TGTGCCAGCAGCGGGGCACAGGGACCCGCTAGCACAGATACGCAGTATTTT. Based on the CDR3 plus reference TRBV5-4 and TRBJ2-3, the full variable domain is ETGVTQSPTHLIKTRGQQVTLRCSSQSGHNTVSWYQQALGQGPQFIFQYYREEENGRGNFPPRFSGLQFPNYSSELNVNALELDDSALYLCASSGAQGPASTDTQYFGPGTRLTVL.